The 3 T cell receptor beta chains reported below all come from one sample, sequenced in a study of cytomegalovirus exposure and HLA in healthy donors. PCR amplification relied on 60 Vbeta primers (plus 13 Jbeta primers). Sequencing used immunoSEQ multiplex PCR; TCRdb keeps in-frame clones, though not all of them. This table has around 150,000 clones, roughly 80% appearing once. Material: PBMCs. The source of these receptors is a male donor in good health and CMV-seropositive.

The J gene is TRBJ1-5, the V gene TRBV6-5; 7 nucleotides line up with TRBD1. Per germline, CDR1 MNHEY and CDR2 SVGAGI. This CDR3 is 14 amino acids long. The J segment lost 6 bases and the V segment lost 2 bases, leaving 4 bases of the junction unmatched. The CDR3 DNA sequence: TGTGCCAGCAGTTACAGCCAGGGGGGTCAGCCCCAGCATTTT. Amino acids: CASSYSQGGQPQHF.

The chain carries TRBV4-1 and TRBJ2-7; TRBD2 matches at 7 bases. This CDR3 spans 13 amino acids. The germline V gene encodes CDR1 MGHRA and CDR2 YSYEKL. V lost 3 bases, J lost 6 bases, and 5 bases stayed unmatched. The CDR3 nucleotides are TGCGCCAGCAGCCAGGGAGGGGCTACCGAGCAGTACTTC. This gives the protein CASSQGGATEQYF.

The rearrangement uses TRBV4-1 and TRBJ1-3; 7 bases match TRBD1. Germline V CDR1 and CDR2: MGHRA, YSYEKL. The CDR3 totals 19 residues. V lost 1 base to trimming and J lost 2 bases; unmatched junction nucleotides: 14. The CDR3 sequence is CASSQGRQGQRATGNTIYF. The CDR3 coding sequence is TGCGCCAGCAGCCAAGGGCGACAGGGCCAACGAGCGACTGGAAACACCATATATTTT.